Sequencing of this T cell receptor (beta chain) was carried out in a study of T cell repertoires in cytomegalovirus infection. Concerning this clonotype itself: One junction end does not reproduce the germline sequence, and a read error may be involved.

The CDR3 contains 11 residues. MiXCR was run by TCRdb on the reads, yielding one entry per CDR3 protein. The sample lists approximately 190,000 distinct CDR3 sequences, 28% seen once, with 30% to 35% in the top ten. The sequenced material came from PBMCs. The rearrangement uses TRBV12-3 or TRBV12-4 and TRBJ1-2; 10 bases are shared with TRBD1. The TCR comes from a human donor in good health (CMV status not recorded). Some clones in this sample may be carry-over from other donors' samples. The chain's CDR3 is CASTYGTGVLF. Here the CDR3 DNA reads TGTGCCAGCACCTACGGGACAGGGGTCCTCTTC.